Listed below are T cell receptor beta chains from one sample, sequenced in a study of blood T cell repertoires in COVID-19. Produced via immunoSEQ multiplex PCR; TCRdb's table is partial and in-frame only. The sample lists approximately 250,000 clones; around 84% were seen once. Sequencing used peripheral blood. Receptors were obtained from a man aged 55 to 70 with acute or convalescent COVID-19. Each CDR3 is given with its conserved first and last residue. The D gene is left open where the match is weak. Clone sizes are given selectively: once, few, many, or a class where the clone is expanded.

j_gene | abundance | d_gene | v_gene | CDR3nt | CDR3aa
TRBJ2-7 | - | TRBD1 | TRBV7-9 | TGTGCCAGCAGCTCAGGACAGGGGAGGGAGCAGTACTTC | CASSSGQGREQYF
TRBJ2-2 | once | - | TRBV5-1 | TGCGCCAGCAGCTCTGGCGGCGGGGAGCTGTTTTTT | CASSSGGGELFF
TRBJ2-6 | - | - | TRBV5-5 | TGTGCCAGCAGCTTCAAGGACATTTTCTCTGGGGCCAACGTCCTGACTTTC | CASSFKDIFSGANVLTF
TRBJ2-4 | - | - | TRBV4-2 | TGTGCCAGCAGCCTACAGGGCACAGTCGTAGCCAAAAACATTCAGTACTTC | CASSLQGTVVAKNIQYF
TRBJ2-7 | - | - | TRBV27 | TGTGCCAGCAGTTTAAAGGAGTTCGGGATCTACGAGCAGTACTTC | CASSLKEFGIYEQYF
TRBJ1-2 | few | - | TRBV18 | TGTGCCAGCTCACCTTCGTTCTTTCAAAAACGGGACAATGAAGGATATGGCTACACCTTC | CASSPSFFQKRDNEGYGYTF
TRBJ2-7 | - | TRBD1 | TRBV14 | TGTGCCAGCAGACCGACCGGGACAGGGTTCTACGAGCAGTACTTC | CASRPTGTGFYEQYF
TRBJ1-5 | - | - | TRBV6-6 | TGTGCCAGCAGTCGACAGGCGGGGTTGGGCAATCAGCCCCAGCATTTT | CASSRQAGLGNQPQHF
TRBJ2-7 | - | TRBD2 | TRBV9 | TGTGCCAGCAGCGTAGAACTAGCGGGGTTCTACGAGCAGTACTTC | CASSVELAGFYEQYF
TRBJ1-1 | - | - | TRBV6-5 | TGTGCCAGCAGTACAGGAGTATACACTGAAGCTTTCTTT | CASSTGVYTEAFF
TRBJ2-7 | - | - | TRBV5-1 | TGCGCCAGCAGCTCCTCCGCAGGGGTCACCTACGAGCAGTACTTC | CASSSSAGVTYEQYF
TRBJ2-7 | - | TRBD1 | TRBV18 | TGTGCCAGCTCATCCATGGGGACAGGGGCCTACGAGCAGTACTTC | CASSSMGTGAYEQYF
TRBJ1-5 | - | - | TRBV27 | TGTGCCAGCAGTATCCCACGGGGGGTCTTTGGTCAGCCCCAGCATTTT | CASSIPRGVFGQPQHF
TRBJ2-5 | - | - | TRBV25-1 | TGTGCCAGGGCGAGGGAGACCCAGTACTTC | CARARETQYF
TRBJ2-5 | - | TRBD2 | TRBV7-2 | TGTGCCAGCAGCTTAGGGAGCGGGGGCCTATCCCAAGAGACCCAGTACTTC | CASSLGSGGLSQETQYF
TRBJ2-1 | once | - | TRBV18 | TGTGCCAGCTCACCGACAAACAATGAGCAGTTCTTC | CASSPTNNEQFF
TRBJ2-3 | - | TRBD2 | TRBV18 | TGTGCCAGCTCACCGTGGGCCGGCGGGGGGTATTTT | CASSPWAGGGYF
TRBJ1-6 | - | TRBD1 | TRBV7-9 | TGTGCCAGCAGCTTACCCCGACAGGGGTTCGGTAATTCACCCCTCCACTTT | CASSLPRQGFGNSPLHF
TRBJ2-5 | - | - | TRBV10-1 | TGCGCCAGCAGTGAATTTAGACTGAGGGAGACCCAGTACTTC | CASSEFRLRETQYF
TRBJ1-2 | once | TRBD1 | TRBV4-2 | TGTGCCAGCAGCCAAAACCAGGGGGGCTATGGCTACACCTTC | CASSQNQGGYGYTF
TRBJ2-2 | - | TRBD2 | TRBV6-5 | TGTGCCAGCAGTTTAACTAGCGGGGCAAACACCGGGGAGCTGTTTTTT | CASSLTSGANTGELFF
TRBJ2-3 | few | - | TRBV6-4 | TGTGCCAGCAGTCCCACGGAGGCTAGCACAGATACGCAGTATTTT | CASSPTEASTDTQYF
TRBJ2-3 | - | - | TRBV10-1 | TGCGCCAGCAGTGAGTCGGGAGGCGCAGATACGCAGTATTTT | CASSESGGADTQYF
TRBJ1-2 | - | TRBD1 | TRBV6-1 | TGTGCCAGCAGTGATTACAGGGGCATGGGCTACACCTTC | CASSDYRGMGYTF
TRBJ2-3 | - | TRBD2 | TRBV28 | TGTGCCAGCAGCCCGAGCGGGGGACGCACAGATACGCAGTATTTT | CASSPSGGRTDTQYF
TRBJ2-3 | - | - | TRBV7-7 | TGTGCTAGCAGCCCGGACCGGGGAGATACGCAGTATTTT | CASSPDRGDTQYF
TRBJ1-2 | - | - | TRBV30 | TGTGCCTGGAGTCCCTCGGGAGACTATGGCTACACCTTC | CAWSPSGDYGYTF
TRBJ1-2 | - | - | TRBV11-2 | TGTGCCAGCAGCTTAGTAGATACAGGAAACTATGGCTACACCTTC | CASSLVDTGNYGYTF
TRBJ2-7 | - | TRBD2 | TRBV7-8 | TGTGCCAGCAGCTTAGTCGGACTAGCGGGAAGCGGGACCCACGAGCAGTACTTC | CASSLVGLAGSGTHEQYF
TRBJ2-2 | - | - | TRBV24-1 | TGTGCCACCAGTCTAGGGGGTACGAACACCGGGGAGCTGTTTTTT | CATSLGGTNTGELFF
TRBJ2-7 | - | - | TRBV7-9 | TGTGCCAGCAACTCCCCCATGGACAGCTCCTACGAGCAGTACTTC | CASNSPMDSSYEQYF
TRBJ2-1 | - | - | TRBV18 | TGTGCCAGCTCACCGACTAGGAGCAATGAGCAGTTCTTC | CASSPTRSNEQFF
TRBJ2-6 | - | TRBD1 | TRBV4-3 | TGCGCCAGCAGCCAAGCCCTTTTGCAGGGGGCGCAAGGGGCCAACGTCCTGACTTTC | CASSQALLQGAQGANVLTF
TRBJ2-1 | - | TRBD2 | TRBV6-6 | TGTGCCAGCAGTTATAGACTAGCGGGAGGGCAGAATGAGCAGTTCTTC | CASSYRLAGGQNEQFF
TRBJ2-1 | - | - | TRBV4-3 | TGCGCCAGCAGCCTAAAGTTAGGGGGCAATGAGCAGTTCTTC | CASSLKLGGNEQFF
TRBJ1-2 | - | - | TRBV9 | TGTGCCAGCAGCGTAGGGGCAGGGGACCCCAACTATGGCTACACCTTC | CASSVGAGDPNYGYTF
TRBJ2-1 | - | - | TRBV4-3 | TGCGCCAGCAGCCAAGGGGCTGGCTTCTCCAATGAGCAGTTCTTC | CASSQGAGFSNEQFF
TRBJ1-5 | - | TRBD1 | TRBV18 | TGTGCCAGCTCACCAAGGACAGGGGCCCAGCCCCAGCATTTT | CASSPRTGAQPQHF
TRBJ2-2 | - | TRBD1 | TRBV6-6 | TGTGCCAGCAGTTACACAGGACAGGGAAGGGGCGGGGAGCTGTTTTTT | CASSYTGQGRGGELFF
TRBJ1-2 | - | TRBD1 | TRBV5-1 | TGCGCCAGCAGCGTTGGACAGGGCGTCTATGGCTACACCTTC | CASSVGQGVYGYTF
TRBJ2-3 | - | TRBD1 | TRBV29-1 | TGCAGCTACGTTGGGGGACAGGGAAGCACAGATACGCAGTATTTT | CSYVGGQGSTDTQYF